The 17 T cell receptor beta chains below were found in one sample sequenced in a study of cytomegalovirus exposure and HLA in healthy donors. Both 60 Vbeta primers and 13 Jbeta primers went into the PCR. Sequenced by immunoSEQ multiplex PCR; TCRdb stores in-frame clones only, minus some. This sample has about 95,000 clones, with more than 70% found just once. Sequenced input: PBMCs. The receptors here all came from a man aged 18 to 29 in good health and CMV-seropositive.

The genes are TRBV6-4 and TRBJ2-1; 7 nucleotides align to TRBD2. Germline V gives CDR1 MRHNA, CDR2 SNTAGT. The CDR3 runs 16 residues. Trimming cost V 0 bases and J 2 bases; bases outside gene matches: 4. The CDR3 here is CASSDSGLVTYNEQFF. The CDR3, as DNA: TGTGCCAGCAGTGACTCTGGACTAGTTACCTACAATGAGCAGTTCTTC.

This clone was seen only a few times. V usage is TRBV7-9 and J usage is TRBJ2-6; tentatively, D is TRBD1 (6 bases). CDR1 is SEHNR and CDR2 is FQNEAQ in the germline V gene (reference sequence). V lost 5 bases and J 0 bases, leaving 17 bases between the germline ends. This CDR3 is built from 18 residues. This CDR3 reads CASSGRQDTYSGANVLTF. The CDR3 bases are TGTGCCAGCAGCGGACGACAGGACACATACTCTGGGGCCAACGTCCTGACTTTC.

The V gene is TRBV5-1, the J gene TRBJ2-5; D gene ambiguous. The CDR3 loop spans 12 amino acids. Trimming cost V 1 base and J 3 bases, with 4 bases left between them. Germline V gene sequence: CDR1 SGHRS, CDR2 YFSETQ. This chain's CDR3 is CASSLPKETQYF. CDR3 in DNA: TGCGCCAGCAGCTTGCCAAAAGAGACCCAGTACTTC. Filled out from reference TRBV5-1 and TRBJ2-5, the complete variable domain reads KAGVTQTPRYLIKTRGQQVTLSCSPISGHRSVSWYQQTPGQGLQFLFEYFSETQRNKGNFPGRFSGRQFSNSRSEMNVSTLELGDSALYLCASSLPKETQYFGPGTRLLVL.

The gene calls are TRBV7-9 and TRBJ2-1; the D gene is possibly TRBD1 (6 bases). CDR1 is SEHNR and CDR2 is FQNEAQ in the germline V gene (reference sequence). Trimming took off 5 bases at V and 6 bases at J, with 14 bases between the two ends. The CDR3 is 14 residues long. CDR3 loop: CASSPPTGRNEQFF. In DNA form, the CDR3 reads TGTGCCAGCAGCCCCCCGACAGGCCGCAATGAGCAGTTCTTC.

This clone was counted only a few times. The chain joins TRBV10-3 to TRBJ2-5, with D perhaps matching TRBD2 (5 bases). This CDR3 is built from 14 residues. Germline values: CDR1 ENHRY, CDR2 SYGVKD. With 4 bases removed from V and 7 bases from J, the gap between germline ends came to 16 bases. The DNA of the CDR3 is TGTGCCATCAGTGGCTTGGCGGGCGCAAGGACCCAGTACTTC. Its protein is CAISGLAGARTQYF.

V and J are TRBV10-1 and TRBJ1-1; D is unresolved. The CDR3 consists of 13 residues. Germline CDR1 is WNHNN and CDR2 is SYGVQD (reference sequence). V was clipped by 2 bases and J by 1 base, with 5 bases between them. The CDR3 sequence is CASSEIGNTEAFF. The CDR3 coding sequence is TGCGCCAGCAGTGAGATCGGGAACACTGAAGCTTTCTTT.

This clone was counted only a few times. The chain employs TRBV7-9 and TRBJ1-5; D not certain. CDR3 length: 15 residues. Trimming removed 9 bases from V and 3 bases from J, with 18 bases in between. Germline values: CDR1 SEHNR, CDR2 FQNEAQ (reference sequence). This CDR3 reads CASPNGKGDNQPQHF. The CDR3 nucleotides read TGTGCCAGTCCCAACGGCAAGGGAGACAATCAGCCCCAGCATTTT.

This clone showed up many times. This chain uses TRBV19 with TRBJ1-2, with 10 bases lining up with TRBD1. This CDR3 is 15 amino acids long. J was trimmed by 3 bases and V by 4 bases; bases with no gene match: 5. From germline, CDR1 is LNHDA and CDR2 SQIVND (reference sequence). CDR3 sequence (DNA): TGTGCCAGTAGTAGCTGGGACAGGGGAGACTATGGCTACACCTTC. Its protein product is CASSSWDRGDYGYTF.

J is TRBJ2-2 and V is TRBV9; 8 nucleotides match TRBD1. Germline V CDR1 and CDR2: SGDLS, YYNGEE. Unmatched junction bases numbered 9, after V lost 1 base and J lost 1 base. The CDR3 is made up of 18 amino acids. This chain's CDR3 is CASSVTVRDRRNTGELFF. The DNA for the CDR3 is TGTGCCAGCAGCGTAACAGTGAGGGACAGGAGGAACACCGGGGAGCTGTTTTTT. The full variable domain, in which reference TRBV9 and TRBJ2-2 provide the parts outside the CDR3, is DSGVTQTPKHLITATGQRVTLRCSPRSGDLSVYWYQQSLDQGLQFLIQYYNGEERAKGNILERFSAQQFPDLHSELNLSSLELGDSALYFCASSVTVRDRRNTGELFFGEGSRLTVL.

This clone was counted only a few times. The chain combines TRBV6-5 with TRBJ1-2; D is undetermined. Deletions cut 7 bases from V and 4 bases from J, with 13 bases between. Germline V gene data show CDR1 as MNHEY and CDR2 as SVGAGI. The CDR3 loop spans 13 amino acids. The DNA of the CDR3 is TGTGCCAGCATATCCGGGTCGAGCTATGGCTACACCTTC. Its protein product is CASISGSSYGYTF.

The V call is TRBV7-7, the J call TRBJ2-7; 7 positions agree with TRBD1. The CDR3 is made up of 14 amino acids. With V trimmed by 1 base and J by 5 bases, 5 bases remained unmatched. Germline assignment: CDR1 SSHAT and CDR2 FNYEAQ (reference sequence). The CDR3 DNA sequence: TGTGCCAGCAGCTTAGGACAGGGAGTCGACGAGCAGTACTTC. Encoded protein: CASSLGQGVDEQYF.

The V call is TRBV7-9, the J call TRBJ1-2, with D perhaps TRBD1 (6 bases). Trimming took 11 bases from V and 5 from J, leaving 18 bases between them. Germline CDR1 SEHNR, CDR2 FQNEAQ (reference sequence). The CDR3 is 13 amino acids. CDR3: CASLWEGDYGYTF. Written as DNA, the CDR3 is TGTGCCTCACTATGGGAGGGGGATTATGGCTACACCTTC.

V and J are TRBV4-1 and TRBJ2-7, with D perhaps TRBD1 (6 bases). The V end was cut by 5 bases, the J end by 4 bases, with 24 bases between. This CDR3 contains 17 residues. CDR1 and CDR2 from the germline V gene are MGHRA and YSYEKL. CDR3 region: CASSKVIRRDTTYEQYF. The CDR3 DNA sequence: TGCGCCAGCAGCAAGGTAATACGTAGGGACACTACATACGAGCAGTACTTC.

This rearrangement joins TRBV28 to TRBJ1-1; D remains ambiguous. The CDR3 contains 14 residues. Germline values: CDR1 MDHEN, CDR2 SYDVKM. V lost 4 bases and J lost 6, with 15 bases in between. The DNA of the CDR3 is TGTGCCAGCAGTTCGGGGATTGGTCGCGCTGAAGCTTTCTTT. Translated: CASSSGIGRAEAFF.

The chain couples TRBV5-4 to TRBJ1-1; 10 bases map to TRBD1. The CDR3 length is 13 residues. V was clipped by 5 bases and J by 5 bases; unmatched bases: 3. Germline V gives CDR1 SGHNT, CDR2 YYREEE (reference sequence). CDR3 loop: CASSRTGGTEAFF. DNA for the CDR3: TGTGCCAGCAGTCGGACAGGGGGAACTGAAGCTTTCTTT.

V and J are TRBV5-1 and TRBJ2-5; 7 bases map to TRBD2. The ends lost 1 base at V and 1 base at J; junction bases unmatched: 1. Germline V lookup: CDR1 SGHRS, CDR2 YFSETQ. CDR3 length: 14 amino acids. The CDR3 reads CASSLSGIQETQYF. Here the CDR3 DNA reads TGCGCCAGCAGCTTGAGCGGGATCCAAGAGACCCAGTACTTC.

The CDR3 protein is CASSRTSGGPNEQFF. The CDR3 DNA is TGTGCCAGTAGCCGAACTAGCGGGGGCCCCAATGAGCAGTTCTTC. The gene calls are TRBV19 and TRBJ2-1, with 11 bases lining up with TRBD2. Losses at the gene ends were 6 bases for V and 6 bases for J; bases not matched to a gene: 7. Germline lookup yields CDR1 LNHDA and CDR2 SQIVND (reference sequence). The CDR3 has 15 amino acids.